This passage covers 31 T cell receptor beta chains from one sample sequenced in a study of PD-1 blockade in classical Hodgkin lymphoma. Measured with immunoSEQ multiplex PCR; TCRdb has only the in-frame clones, and not every one. The repertoire holds about 100,000 clones, around 89% seen once, with about 20% in the top ten. After autologous stem cell transplantation all patients relapsed, and prior brentuximab vedotin exposure differed between cohorts. Sequencing was performed on peripheral blood mononuclear cells (PBMCs), taken before the second cycle of nivolumab. The receptor source for this set is a human donor with classical Hodgkin lymphoma.

The rearrangement links TRBV5-4 to TRBJ1-2, with D uncertain. The CDR3 has 13 amino acids. Trimming removed 6 bases at V and 4 bases at J, with 13 bases between. The germline V gene has CDR1 SGHNT and CDR2 YYREEE (reference sequence). CDR3 sequence reads: CASTAGRSYGYTF. CDR3 bases: TGTGCCAGCACCGCCGGACGGTCCTATGGCTACACCTTC.

The chain joins TRBV4-3 to TRBJ2-1; D perhaps matches TRBD2 (7 bases). Trimming removed 4 bases at V and 6 bases at J, with 16 bases between. The germline V gene encodes CDR1 LGHNA and CDR2 YSLEER. The CDR3 runs to 15 residues. The CDR3 DNA sequence: TGCGCCAGCAGCCGACGAGGGGGGGTCGTCAATGAGCAGTTCTTC. It yields the protein CASSRRGGVVNEQFF.

The V call is TRBV7-9, the J call TRBJ2-7; 9 positions agree with TRBD2. In germline, CDR1 is SEHNR, CDR2 FQNEAQ (reference sequence). V gave up 4 bases and J gave up 0 bases; unmatched junction bases: 10. The CDR3 length is 17 residues. The CDR3 loop reads CASSSTTSGFSSYEQYF. The CDR3 DNA reads as TGTGCCAGCAGCTCCACCACTAGCGGGTTTAGCTCCTACGAGCAGTACTTC. The full variable domain, its missing parts supplied by reference TRBV7-9 and TRBJ2-7, is DTGVSQNPRHKITKRGQNVTFRCDPISEHNRLYWYRQTLGQGPEFLTYFQNEAQLEKSRLLSDRFSAERPKGSFSTLEIQRTEQGDSAMYLCASSSTTSGFSSYEQYFGPGTRLTVT.

The genes are TRBV4-3 and TRBJ1-4; D gene uncertain. The CDR3 runs 15 residues. Trimming shortened V by 0 bases and J by 11 bases, and 16 bases separated the two germline ends. Germline assignment: CDR1 LGHNA and CDR2 YSLEER. CDR3 in amino acids: CASSQDVTRPRKLFF. CDR3 nucleotides: TGCGCCAGCAGCCAAGATGTAACACGACCTCGGAAACTGTTTTTT.

The CDR3 loop is CASSLVAHSYNEQFF. The CDR3 region has the DNA TGTGCCAGTAGTCTCGTCGCCCACTCCTACAATGAGCAGTTCTTC. The rearrangement links TRBV19 to TRBJ2-1; D unclear. Trimming removed 5 bases from V and 0 bases from J, with 11 bases in between. The CDR3 covers 15 residues. Germline CDR1 is LNHDA and CDR2 is SQIVND (reference sequence).

The V and J genes are TRBV27 and TRBJ1-5; D is unclear. This CDR3 is built from 13 residues. Germline-derived CDR1 and CDR2 are MNHEY and SMNVEV (reference sequence). V was cut by 1 base and J by 1 base, with 2 bases left in between. The CDR3 is CASSLLSNQPQHF. As DNA, the CDR3 is TGTGCCAGCAGTTTATTAAGCAATCAGCCCCAGCATTTT.

The V gene is TRBV7-2, the J gene TRBJ2-7; no clear D. The germline V gene encodes CDR1 SGHTA and CDR2 FQGNSA. CDR3 length: 11 amino acids. Trimming cost V 6 bases and J 5 bases, with 8 bases left between them. CDR3 sequence: CASRIVHEQYF. In DNA form, the CDR3 reads TGTGCCAGCAGAATTGTCCACGAGCAGTACTTC.

This rearrangement joins TRBV10-3 to TRBJ1-2, with 7 bases that match TRBD1. CDR3 length equals 13 residues. V lost 7 bases to trimming and J lost 3 bases; unmatched junction nucleotides: 5. Germline loops: CDR1 ENHRY, CDR2 SYGVKD. CDR3 region: CAITTGTDYGYTF. The CDR3 DNA is TGTGCCATCACCACCGGGACAGACTATGGCTACACCTTC.

The chain has TRBV4-2 and TRBJ2-7; 10 bases align to TRBD1. The CDR3 runs to 17 residues. CDR1 is LGHNA and CDR2 is YNFKEQ in the germline V gene. V lost 3 bases to trimming and J lost 7 bases; unmatched junction nucleotides: 15. This CDR3 reads CASSQKTGQGYGGEQYF. The CDR3 nucleotides read TGTGCCAGCAGCCAGAAAACGGGACAGGGGTACGGAGGGGAGCAGTACTTC.

The gene calls are TRBV6-1 and TRBJ2-7; TRBD1 might be the D (6 bases). V was pared by 4 bases and J by 3 bases, with 16 bases between. This CDR3 region has 15 residues. CDR1 is MNHNS and CDR2 is SASEGT in the germline V gene. CDR3 coding DNA: TGTGCCAGCAGTGGTACCAGGGGATCCTTCTACGAGCAGTACTTC. Translation: CASSGTRGSFYEQYF.

This chain joins TRBV30 and TRBJ1-2; D uncertain. The CDR3 is 12 amino acids. Germline V gene lookup returns CDR1 GTSNPN and CDR2 SVGIG (reference sequence). V was clipped by 5 bases and J by 3 bases, with 10 bases between them. The CDR3 DNA reads TGTGCCTGGTACTTAGAGGACTATGGCTACACCTTC. The encoded protein is CAWYLEDYGYTF.

The rearrangement uses TRBV27 and TRBJ2-7, with TRBD1 identical over 7 bases. Germline V lookup: CDR1 MNHEY, CDR2 SMNVEV (reference sequence). Trimming cost V 2 bases and J 3 bases; bases outside gene matches: 7. This CDR3 has 15 amino acids. The CDR3 sequence: CASSLLWAGGYEQYF. The CDR3 region has the DNA TGTGCCAGCAGTTTACTTTGGGCAGGGGGCTACGAGCAGTACTTC.

The genes are TRBV4-1 and TRBJ2-5, with 7 bases matching TRBD2. Per the germline V gene, CDR1 is MGHRA and CDR2 is YSYEKL. The ends lost 1 base at V and 5 bases at J; junction bases unmatched: 13. The CDR3 is 17 amino acids. The DNA for the CDR3 is TGCGCCAGCAGCCAAGCAACCGCCGGGACTAATCTGGAGACCCAGTACTTC. Its protein is CASSQATAGTNLETQYF.

The V call is TRBV30, the J call TRBJ2-1, with 8 bases matching TRBD2. Germline V gene data show CDR1 as GTSNPN and CDR2 as SVGIG (reference sequence). The CDR3 runs 17 residues. Trimming removed 0 bases from V and 0 bases from J; junction bases left unmatched: 7. In DNA form, the CDR3 reads TGTGCCTGGAGTGTAGGCCCCACTAGCGGCTCCTACAATGAGCAGTTCTTC. Protein: CAWSVGPTSGSYNEQFF.

The chain joins TRBV5-8 to TRBJ1-5, with 7 bases that match TRBD1. Germline V CDR1 and CDR2: SGHTS, YDEGEE. The CDR3 sequence is 18 residues long. V trimming: 0 bases; J trimming: 7 bases; junction bases outside the gene matches: 16. The CDR3 reads CASSLGLDATGSLQPQHF. The CDR3 region has the DNA TGTGCCAGCAGCTTGGGTTTAGATGCGACAGGGAGTTTGCAGCCCCAGCATTTT.

The chain is built from TRBV27 and TRBJ1-2, with D possibly being TRBD1 (6 bases). The CDR3 covers 12 residues. Germline V gives CDR1 MNHEY, CDR2 SMNVEV (reference sequence). Trimming removed 6 bases from V and 7 bases from J, with 12 bases in between. The CDR3 nucleotides read TGTGCCAGCAGGACGGTAGGGGGTGGCTACACCTTC. It codes for CASRTVGGGYTF.

This clone was recorded only once. V gene TRBV19 combines with J gene TRBJ1-5, with D hard to call. Germline loops: CDR1 LNHDA, CDR2 SQIVND (reference sequence). V was trimmed by 7 bases and J by 0 bases, leaving 13 bases between them. The CDR3 runs 15 residues. The CDR3 sequence: CASTADVYSNQPQHF. CDR3 sequence (DNA): TGTGCCAGTACCGCGGACGTTTATAGCAATCAGCCCCAGCATTTT.

The rearrangement uses TRBV29-1 and TRBJ2-7; D may be TRBD1 (5 bases). V lost 4 bases, J lost 6 bases, and 13 bases lay in between. There are 12 residues in the CDR3. The germline V gene encodes CDR1 SQVTM and CDR2 ANQGSEA. The CDR3 is CSVGGSAVEQYF. DNA of the CDR3: TGCAGCGTTGGGGGCAGTGCGGTCGAGCAGTACTTC.

The rearrangement joins TRBV7-2 to TRBJ2-3, with 10 bases identical to TRBD2. This CDR3 is 15 amino acids long. Germline assignment: CDR1 SGHTA and CDR2 FQGNSA. V shed 4 bases and J 4 bases; nucleotides not matched to a gene: 5. The CDR3 is CASSSLAGAADTQYF. CDR3 coding DNA: TGTGCCAGCAGCTCTCTAGCGGGAGCAGCAGATACGCAGTATTTT. The variable domain in full, completed from reference TRBV7-2 and TRBJ2-3, reads GAGVSQSPSNKVTEKGKDVELRCDPISGHTALYWYRQSLGQGLEFLIYFQGNSAPDKSGLPSDRFSAERTGGSVSTLTIQRTQQEDSAVYLCASSSLAGAADTQYFGPGTRLTVL.

The rearrangement links TRBV5-1 to TRBJ2-3; D gene uncertain. Germline CDR1 and CDR2: SGHRS and YFSETQ. The CDR3 extends over 12 amino acids. With 6 bases removed from V and 3 bases from J, the gap between germline ends came to 8 bases. The CDR3 protein is CASTESTDTQYF. DNA for the CDR3: TGCGCCAGCACGGAGTCAACAGATACGCAGTATTTT.

V and J are TRBV4-3 and TRBJ2-7; TRBD1 is a possible D gene (6 bases). The length of the CDR3 is 14 residues. Germline V CDR1 and CDR2: LGHNA, YSLEER. Deletions cut 4 bases from V and 4 bases from J, with 14 bases between. In nucleotides, the CDR3 is TGCGCCAGCAGCCCGTCCAGGGGTACTTACGAGCAGTACTTC. It translates to CASSPSRGTYEQYF.

The chain combines TRBV18 with TRBJ2-7; possibly TRBD1 or TRBD2 for D (5 bases each). The V end lost 0 bases, the J end lost 1 base, and 7 bases lay between the germline ends. The CDR3 is 14 amino acids. Germline V lookup: CDR1 KGHSH, CDR2 LQKENI. The CDR3: CASSPPGESYEQYF. The CDR3 DNA sequence: TGTGCCAGCTCACCACCAGGGGAGTCCTACGAGCAGTACTTC.

The chain links TRBV11-2 to TRBJ2-1; 9 bases are shared with TRBD2. Losses at the gene ends were 5 bases for V and 6 bases for J; bases not matched to a gene: 11. The CDR3 is 16 amino acids. Germline assignment: CDR1 SGHAT and CDR2 FQNNGV. As DNA, the CDR3 is TGTGCCAGCAGCCCTCCCTCAGCGGGAGGTGGCAATGAGCAGTTCTTC. Its protein product is CASSPPSAGGGNEQFF.

In its sample, this clone was seen once. The J gene is TRBJ2-7, the V gene TRBV5-1; TRBD2 matches at 10 bases. This CDR3 has 17 amino acids. Germline V gene sequence: CDR1 SGHRS, CDR2 YFSETQ. The ends lost 0 bases at V and 3 bases at J; junction bases unmatched: 9. Written as DNA, the CDR3 is TGCGCCAGCAGCTTGGGCCCCGGGCTAGCGGGAGTCTACGAGCAGTACTTC. Protein: CASSLGPGLAGVYEQYF.

The chain couples TRBV6-5 to TRBJ1-4; D may be TRBD1 (5 bases). V gave up 5 bases and J gave up 8 bases, with 12 bases separating them. The CDR3 totals 13 residues. The germline V gene encodes CDR1 MNHEY and CDR2 SVGAGI. The CDR3, as DNA: TGTGCCAGCAGTCCTATTAAGGGGGAAAAACTGTTTTTT. Protein sequence: CASSPIKGEKLFF.

This clone was seen only once. V and J are TRBV7-9 and TRBJ2-3; D is uncertain. The germline gives CDR1 SEHNR, CDR2 FQNEAQ (reference sequence). The CDR3 length is 13 residues. V lost 2 bases and J 5 bases, leaving 8 bases between the germline ends. The CDR3 loop reads CASSLSQVDTQYF. CDR3 nucleotide sequence: TGTGCCAGCAGCTTATCCCAAGTAGATACGCAGTATTTT. The whole variable domain, remainder taken from reference TRBV7-9 and TRBJ2-3, is DTGVSQNPRHKITKRGQNVTFRCDPISEHNRLYWYRQTLGQGPEFLTYFQNEAQLEKSRLLSDRFSAERPKGSFSTLEIQRTEQGDSAMYLCASSLSQVDTQYFGPGTRLTVL.

The chain employs TRBV6-1 and TRBJ2-1; no clear D. V was pared by 0 bases and J by 9 bases, with 6 bases between. Germline V lookup: CDR1 MNHNS, CDR2 SASEGT. The CDR3 sequence is 12 residues long. The CDR3 sequence is CASSEASGEQFF. DNA of the CDR3: TGTGCCAGCAGTGAAGCCTCCGGTGAGCAGTTCTTC.

The chain combines TRBV27 with TRBJ1-6; 9 nucleotides align to TRBD1. This CDR3 has 14 residues. Germline V lookup: CDR1 MNHEY, CDR2 SMNVEV (reference sequence). Unmatched junction bases numbered 1, after V lost 3 bases and J lost 7 bases. The CDR3 coding sequence is TGTGCCAGCAGTTTTGGACAGGGGAATTCACCCCTCCACTTT. Translated, it gives CASSFGQGNSPLHF.

As DNA, the CDR3 is TGTGCCAGCAGCTTGGAGGTCTGGGGTAGCTCCTACGAGCAGTACTTC. Protein product: CASSLEVWGSSYEQYF. The chain recombines TRBV5-4 with TRBJ2-7, with D hard to call. The V and J ends lost 0 bases and 0 bases respectively, with 13 bases between them. The CDR3 length is 16 residues. Germline values: CDR1 SGHNT, CDR2 YYREEE (reference sequence).

CDR3 sequence (DNA): TGTGCCAGCAGCGGACGACAGGGGAACACTGAAGCTTTCTTT. Amino acids: CASSGRQGNTEAFF. This chain joins TRBV21-1 and TRBJ1-1; TRBD1 is taken as the D call from the table, unchecked against the DNA. TRBV21-1 is assigned pseudogene status. The CDR3 contains 14 residues.

There are a few counts of this clone. The CDR3 sequence is CASSPAQGRYEQYF. The CDR3 DNA follows: TGTGCCAGCAGCCCCGCACAGGGTCGGTACGAGCAGTACTTC. The chain is built from TRBV14 and TRBJ2-7, with D tentatively TRBD1 (6 bases). Germline values: CDR1 SGHDN, CDR2 FVKESK. V lost 4 bases and J lost 4, with 14 bases in between. The CDR3 sequence is 14 residues long.